The rows below give T cell receptor beta chains drawn from one sample of a study of beta chain features in type 1 diabetes. The data were produced by immunoSEQ multiplex PCR, yet TCRdb's version contains in-frame clones alone and is incomplete. The sample lists approximately 250,000 clones; about 14% were seen once. Sequenced input: naive CD4+ T cells from blood. The receptors stem from a middle-aged woman in good health. The conserved cysteine and the conserved F or W are not part of the CDR3 here. The order of the fields is clone size, CDR3 length, V gene, CDR3 protein. Clone size, where shown, is once, few, many, or a class for clones that have expanded.

few,12,TRBV11-2,ASSPGTFTDTQY
few,14,TRBV4-1,ASSQAQGAAQETQY
few,12,TRBV7-2,ASSLGGPNTEAF
NA,13,TRBV7-2,ASSLAWGSGYEQY
NA,12,TRBV6-5,ASSLRQGAYEQY
NA,10,TRBV2,ASSERVSGYT
NA,13,TRBV18,ASSTRLAGADTQY
NA,11,TRBV25-1,ASSPRVQETQY
NA,11,TRBV7-9,ASSASVNTEAF
NA,12,TRBV4-1,ASSQPPRGNTIY
few,15,TRBV4-3,ASSQEVGSSGANVLT
few,13,TRBV5-1,ASSFRQGDTGELF
NA,15,TRBV5-6,ASSKGLAGVLPDTQY
few,14,TRBV4-1,ASSHLAGGSQETQY
NA,12,TRBV2,ASSRRTGVGPQH
few,10,TRBV10-3,ALSGAGNEQF
few,10,TRBV29-1,SVDRGNTEAF
NA,11,TRBV5-1,ASSLSGQTTQY
NA,12,TRBV9,ASSARQGAETQY
NA,12,TRBV7-9,ASSSGQNKNIQY
NA,13,TRBV4-1,ASSHPGLGSYEQY
few,13,TRBV5-6,ASSWGLAGPNEQF
few,14,TRBV6-5,ASSSTGLAGGESEY
few,13,TRBV28,ASSLRGTANTEAF
NA,13,TRBV18,ASSPLGGPESPLH
few,13,TRBV27,ASRLDSSYNSPLH
few,12,TRBV7-2,ASSPDRGNEKLF
few,12,TRBV7-2,ASSPLSGNHEQY
few,10,TRBV19,ASSRESDTQY
NA,12,TRBV7-6,ASRAGGGYNEQF
NA,12,TRBV2,ASSEITGGETQY
NA,12,TRBV7-9,ASSFGQGGDTQY
NA,11,TRBV6-5,ASSRHRQETQY
NA,12,TRBV6-5,ASSLTGSNTEAF
NA,13,TRBV7-2,ASSPDRNSNQPQH
NA,12,TRBV5-4,ASSSGSTNEKLF
NA,9,TRBV20-1,SASYGYGYT
few,12,TRBV19,ASNKRGTYNEQF
NA,10,TRBV11-2,ASSEQGDEQY
few,13,TRBV5-6,ASSAPGQGTGELF
few,12,TRBV2,ASRVQGFNYGYT
few,14,TRBV29-1,SVEDPRQGVGTEAF